The source of this TCR beta chain is a study of metastatic and nonmetastatic thyroid tumors. Study background: Repertoires from blood and tumor or nodule tissue of malignant and benign thyroid patients were compared.

Prior to thyroid surgery, none of the patients had received any treatment. Authors' data handling: For papillary thyroid cancer, a distant-metastasis classifier was constructed from CDR3 differences observed across clinicopathological groups. TCRdb used MiXCR to call clones anew from the PCR reads. It is TCRdb's table, rather than the study itself, that gives the V and J calls and clone size. The sample holds tens of thousands of clones, 20% to 30% seen once. Germline assignment: CDR1 MNHNS and CDR2 SASEGT. Trimming stripped 4 bases from V and 2 bases from J, with 15 bases between. The CDR3 is 15 amino acids. Overall study results and limits: Malignant tumors reportedly showed significantly higher TCR beta diversity than benign nodules in both blood and tumor.

Relative to its sample, this clone is medium-sized (0.01 to 0.1%). As yet, its antigen is unknown. The sequenced material came from tumor tissue. The chain is built from TRBV6-1 and TRBJ2-7; weak D call: TRBD1 (6 bases). The receptor's source is a female donor with papillary thyroid cancer or a benign thyroid nodule (not recorded which). Some clones in this sample may be carry-over from other donors' samples. CDR3 region: CASSVRRGVAYEQYF. Written as DNA, the CDR3 is TGTGCCAGCAGTGTGCGCAGGGGTGTAGCCTACGAGCAGTACTTC.